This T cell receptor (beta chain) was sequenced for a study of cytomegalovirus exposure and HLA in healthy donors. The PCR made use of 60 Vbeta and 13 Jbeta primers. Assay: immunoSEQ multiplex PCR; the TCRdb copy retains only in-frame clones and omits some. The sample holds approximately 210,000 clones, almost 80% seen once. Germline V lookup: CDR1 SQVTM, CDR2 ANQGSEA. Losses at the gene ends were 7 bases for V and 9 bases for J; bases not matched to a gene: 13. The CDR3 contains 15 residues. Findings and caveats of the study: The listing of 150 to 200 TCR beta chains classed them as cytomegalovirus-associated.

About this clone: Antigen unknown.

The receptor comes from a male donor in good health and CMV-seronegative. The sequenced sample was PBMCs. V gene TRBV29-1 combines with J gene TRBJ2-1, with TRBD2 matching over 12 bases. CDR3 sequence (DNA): TGCAGCGACACTTATCTAGCGGGGGGGCCTGGTGAGCAGTTCTTC. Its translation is CSDTYLAGGPGEQFF.